In its sample, the clone carrying this TCR beta chain was seen a few times. The data belong to a study of T-cell reconstitution after alpha-beta-depleted transplantation in children. Trimming pared 3 bases from V and 6 bases from J, leaving 3 bases between. CDR1 is DFQATT, CDR2 SNEGSKA, per germline (reference sequence). The CDR3 is made up of 10 amino acids. TCRbeta library preparation incorporated unique molecular identifiers. A single record per CDR3 protein comes from TCRdb applying MiXCR to the PCR reads. This sample has fewer than 500,000 distinct CDR3 sequences; around two fifths occur once, and the top ten carry under 30%.

The sequencing used PBMCs, collected before TCRalphabeta/CD19-depleted stem cell transplant. The source is a girl aged 2-10 years with aplastic anemia, due to receive a stem cell transplant. V and J are TRBV20-1 and TRBJ2-1; D remains ambiguous. CDR3 sequence: CSASTNEQFF. The CDR3 region has the DNA TGCAGTGCTAGCACCAATGAGCAGTTCTTC.